This TCR beta chain was found in a study of T cell repertoires in cytomegalovirus infection. Turning to the study itself: The authors used CMV epitopes that were HLA-C-restricted (recently identified) and HLA-B-restricted (well studied). From public TCR beta signatures came an indication of both CMV infection and matching HLA type.

General observations from the study: Cumulative frequency (of public TCR beta family members) identified carriers of CMV plus the relevant HLA. CMV-specific TCR beta clonotypes restricted by HLA-C dominated the ex vivo response.

This clonotype was recorded a few times. Its specificity is unknown. TCRdb re-called the reads with MiXCR, one entry per CDR3 protein. The sample includes fewer than 850,000 distinct CDR3 sequences, almost 30% of them seen just once. The CDR3 extends over 12 amino acids. V trimming: 5 bases; J trimming: 8 bases; junction bases outside the gene matches: 3. Looked up from germline, CDR1 is SGHTA and CDR2 is FQGNSA. The receptor's source is a human donor in good health (CMV status not recorded). Some clones in this sample may be carry-over from other donors' samples. The sample consisted of cultured CD8+ T cells from PBMCs, taken from culture after CMV antigen stimulation. This chain uses TRBV7-2 with TRBJ2-1; 7 nucleotides align to TRBD2. The CDR3 region is CASSGGVHEQFF. The CDR3 DNA follows: TGTGCCAGCAGCGGGGGGGTTCATGAGCAGTTCTTC.